These 10 T cell receptor beta chains were sequenced from one sample in a study of blood T cell repertoires in COVID-19. Clones were read by immunoSEQ multiplex PCR, and TCRdb kept only the in-frame ones, dropping some. The sample records roughly 120,000 clones, more than 85% being singletons. Source material: peripheral blood. The receptors were sampled from a man aged 45-65 years with COVID-19, enrolled during active disease.

The chain joins TRBV10-3 to TRBJ1-5; 9 bases align to TRBD1. After removal of 4 bases from V and 7 bases from J, the junction contained 8 bases not matched to a gene. The CDR3 consists of 15 residues. The germline CDR1 and CDR2 sequences are ENHRY and SYGVKD. CDR3 sequence: CAISGVWTGDQPQHF. CDR3 sequence (DNA): TGTGCCATCAGTGGGGTCTGGACAGGGGACCAGCCCCAGCATTTT.

V is TRBV10-3 and J is TRBJ2-1; D is possibly TRBD2 (5 bases). The V gene lost 0 bases and the J gene lost 1 base, with 7 bases spanning the gap. Germline CDR1 ENHRY, CDR2 SYGVKD. The length of the CDR3 is 15 residues. Here the CDR3 reads CAISESGSSYNEQFF. The CDR3 DNA sequence: TGTGCCATCAGTGAGTCTGGGAGTTCCTACAATGAGCAGTTCTTC.

The DNA for the CDR3 is TGTGCCAGTAGACTAGCGGGGACCACAGATACGCAGTATTTT. Amino acid sequence: CASRLAGTTDTQYF. V usage is TRBV19 and J usage is TRBJ2-3; 10 bases match TRBD2. The V gene's germline CDR1 is LNHDA and CDR2 SQIVND (reference sequence). This CDR3 has 14 residues. V lost 6 bases, J lost 2 bases, and 2 bases stayed unmatched.

This chain connects TRBV19 to TRBJ1-5; D gene ambiguous. V shed 3 bases and J shed 4 bases, with 13 bases lying between them. This CDR3 contains 15 residues. The germline V gene encodes CDR1 LNHDA and CDR2 SQIVND (reference sequence). The CDR3 bases are TGTGCCAGTAGTATGTATAGGCCGGGGAATCAGCCCCAGCATTTT. Translated, it gives CASSMYRPGNQPQHF.

V and J are TRBV5-1 and TRBJ1-1; possible D gene TRBD1, 5 bases. V gave up 4 bases and J gave up 6 bases, with 22 bases separating them. This CDR3 has 16 amino acids. Germline-derived CDR1 and CDR2 are SGHRS and YFSETQ. The CDR3 is CASSLGVWGQTSEAFF. For the CDR3, the DNA is TGCGCCAGCAGCCTGGGGGTCTGGGGCCAAACCTCTGAAGCTTTCTTT.

The chain has TRBV5-4 and TRBJ2-6, with D unclear. The CDR3 has 15 amino acids. Germline V gene lookup returns CDR1 SGHNT and CDR2 YYREEE (reference sequence). Trimming removed 0 bases from V and 4 bases from J, with 8 bases in between. Here the CDR3 DNA reads TGTGCCAGCAGCTTGGGAGGAGCCGGGGCCAACGTCCTGACTTTC. Translating it yields CASSLGGAGANVLTF.

The chain has TRBV5-1 and TRBJ1-2, with 12 positions matching TRBD1. Trimming took 0 bases from V and 8 from J; bases not matched to a gene: 8. There are 16 residues in the CDR3. Germline loops: CDR1 SGHRS, CDR2 YFSETQ. CDR3 nucleotide sequence: TGCGCCAGCAGCTTGGAAGGGACAGGGGGCGCGAGGGGCTACACCTTC. The encoded protein is CASSLEGTGGARGYTF.

This chain links TRBV12-1 with TRBJ2-7; the table's D call TRBD2 went unverified against the DNA. TRBV12-1 is listed as a pseudogene. The CDR3 runs 15 residues. The CDR3 sequence is CASSSTGLLYYEQYV. CDR3 DNA: TGTGCCAGCAGCTCGACGGGACTACTCTACTACGAGCAGTACGTC.

DNA of the CDR3: TGTGCCAGCAGCCAAGTCACCGGGGATACCGGGGAGCTGTTTTTT. It encodes CASSQVTGDTGELFF. This chain connects TRBV3-1 (or the pseudogene TRBV3-2) to TRBJ2-2, with a possible D match to TRBD2 (5 bases). CDR1 is LGHDT and CDR2 is YNNKEL in the germline V gene (reference sequence). CDR3 length: 15 amino acids. V lost 1 base and J lost 5, with 11 bases in between.

The chain links TRBV30 to TRBJ2-2; D ambiguous. Between the trimmed V and J ends, which lost 6 bases and 1 base, there was a span of 6 bases. Looked up from germline, CDR1 is GTSNPN and CDR2 is SVGIG (reference sequence). CDR3 size: 12 residues. The CDR3 nucleotides are TGTGCCTGCACAGAGAACACCGGGGAGCTGTTTTTT. As protein: CACTENTGELFF. Full variable domain (remainder filled in from reference TRBV30 and TRBJ2-2): SQTIHQWPATLVQPVGSPLSLECTVEGTSNPNLYWYRQAAGRGLQLLFYSVGIGQISSEVPQNLSASRPQDRQFILSSKKLLLSDSGFYLCACTENTGELFFGEGSRLTVL.